The rows below give T cell receptor beta chains drawn from one sample of a study of blood T cells in healthy people across ages. TCRdb reprocessed the 5' RACE reads via MiXCR and lists one record per CDR3 protein. This sample has about 290,000 distinct CDR3 sequences, with 27% found just once. The sample was blood. The receptors come from an older woman in good health. Both conserved end residues are part of each CDR3. The D gene is left open where the match is weak. Clone size, where shown, is once, few, many, or a class for clones that have expanded.

V: TRBV20-1
D: TRBD1
J: TRBJ1-2
size: .
CDR3: CSAREDRGRGYTF
DNA: TGCAGTGCTAGAGAAGACAGGGGCCGAGGCTACACCTTC

V: TRBV9
D: .
J: TRBJ2-7
size: few
CDR3: CASSKNREGEQYF
DNA: TGTGCCAGCAGCAAAAACAGGGAAGGGGAGCAGTACTTC

V: TRBV27
D: .
J: TRBJ2-7
size: few
CDR3: CASRTGAGHYEQYF
DNA: TGTGCCAGCAGAACCGGGGCTGGGCACTACGAGCAGTACTTC

V: TRBV5-1
D: .
J: TRBJ2-7
size: few
CDR3: CASSFISESSYEQYF
DNA: TGCGCCAGCAGCTTCATTTCTGAGAGCTCCTACGAGCAGTACTTC

V: TRBV6-5
D: TRBD2
J: TRBJ2-7
size: .
CDR3: CASSYGGLGSYEQYF
DNA: TGTGCCAGCAGTTACGGGGGACTAGGATCCTACGAGCAGTACTTC

V: TRBV29-1
D: .
J: TRBJ1-3
size: .
CDR3: CSGGGGGNTIYF
DNA: TGCAGCGGGGGTGGGGGAGGAAACACCATATATTTT

V: TRBV24-1
D: TRBD1
J: TRBJ2-7
size: few
CDR3: CATSDTGTGTYEQYF
DNA: TGTGCCACCAGTGACACCGGGACAGGGACCTACGAGCAGTACTTC

V: TRBV28
D: TRBD2
J: TRBJ2-7
size: .
CDR3: CASRIGMRERRYEQYF
DNA: TGTGCCAGCAGAATCGGGATGCGGGAGAGGCGCTACGAGCAGTACTTC

V: TRBV20-1
D: TRBD2
J: TRBJ2-5
size: large
CDR3: CSARTSGREQETQYF
DNA: TGCAGTGCCAGGACTAGCGGGAGGGAACAAGAGACCCAGTACTTC

V: TRBV4-2
D: .
J: TRBJ2-1
size: .
CDR3: CASSQDLPGGLQNEQFF
DNA: TGTGCCAGCAGCCAAGATCTCCCCGGAGGACTACAAAATGAGCAGTTCTTC

V: TRBV20-1
D: TRBD2
J: TRBJ2-1
size: .
CDR3: CSARGLAFHEQFF
DNA: TGCAGTGCTAGAGGACTAGCTTTCCATGAGCAGTTCTTC

V: TRBV28
D: TRBD2
J: TRBJ2-1
size: few
CDR3: CASSRGGLEGNEQFF
DNA: TGTGCCAGCAGTCGGGGGGGACTAGAGGGCAATGAGCAGTTCTTC

V: TRBV28
D: .
J: TRBJ2-1
size: few
CDR3: CASSGGGYNEQFF
DNA: TGTGCCAGCAGCGGAGGCGGGTACAATGAGCAGTTCTTC

V: TRBV20-1
D: .
J: TRBJ2-3
size: few
CDR3: CSARESLADTQYF
DNA: TGCAGTGCTAGAGAGTCTTTGGCTGATACGCAGTATTTT

V: TRBV12-3/TRBV12-4
D: .
J: TRBJ1-1
size: .
CDR3: CASSFDGTNTEAFF
DNA: TGTGCCAGCAGTTTTGATGGGACGAACACTGAAGCTTTCTTT

V: TRBV10-3
D: .
J: TRBJ1-2
size: .
CDR3: CAISESAIPGYTF
DNA: TGTGCCATCAGTGAGTCGGCAATCCCTGGCTACACCTTC

V: TRBV18
D: TRBD2
J: TRBJ2-3
size: .
CDR3: CASSTGQAGSTDTQYF
DNA: TGTGCCAGCTCAACGGGGCAAGCGGGATCCACAGATACGCAGTATTTT

V: TRBV3-1
D: .
J: TRBJ1-6
size: few
CDR3: CASSQQGLRSYNSPLHF
DNA: TGTGCCAGCAGCCAACAGGGGTTGAGGTCCTATAATTCACCCCTCCACTTT

V: TRBV6-5
D: .
J: TRBJ1-1
size: .
CDR3: CATIRTGQNTEAFF
DNA: TGTGCCACCATCCGGACGGGACAGAACACTGAAGCTTTCTTT

V: TRBV18
D: TRBD2
J: TRBJ2-3
size: .
CDR3: CASSPLAVTDTQYF
DNA: TGTGCCAGCTCACCCCTAGCGGTCACAGATACGCAGTATTTT

V: TRBV7-3
D: TRBD2
J: TRBJ2-1
size: .
CDR3: CASSLGLAASSSYNEQFF
DNA: TGTGCCAGCAGCCTGGGACTAGCGGCTTCTAGCTCCTACAATGAGCAGTTCTTC

V: TRBV20-1
D: .
J: TRBJ2-4
size: few
CDR3: CSARDGGRAKNIQYF
DNA: TGCAGTGCTAGAGATGGGGGGAGGGCCAAAAACATTCAGTACTTC

V: TRBV24-1
D: .
J: TRBJ2-1
size: .
CDR3: CSTSDPRGKVTYNEQFF
DNA: TGTTCCACCAGTGATCCCCGCGGGAAGGTCACCTACAATGAGCAGTTCTTC

V: TRBV5-1
D: .
J: TRBJ2-7
size: .
CDR3: CASSQDGSTGSEQYF
DNA: TGCGCCAGCAGCCAGGATGGAAGTACAGGCTCCGAGCAGTACTTC

V: TRBV6-4
D: .
J: TRBJ2-1
size: few
CDR3: CASSDGLDVNEQFF
DNA: TGTGCCAGCAGTGACGGGCTAGACGTTAATGAGCAGTTCTTC

V: TRBV20-1
D: .
J: TRBJ2-7
size: few
CDR3: CSANVPGFSDEQYF
DNA: TGCAGTGCTAACGTCCCGGGATTTAGCGACGAGCAGTACTTC

V: TRBV7-2
D: TRBD2
J: TRBJ2-7
size: .
CDR3: CASSLDSGNREQYF
DNA: TGTGCCAGCAGCTTAGATAGCGGGAATCGCGAGCAGTACTTC

V: TRBV29-1
D: .
J: TRBJ2-3
size: few
CDR3: CSVGGRLADTQYF
DNA: TGCAGCGTTGGGGGTAGACTGGCAGATACGCAGTATTTT

V: TRBV5-4
D: .
J: TRBJ2-7
size: .
CDR3: CASSFGEAYNEQYF
DNA: TGTGCCAGCAGCTTTGGGGAGGCGTATAACGAGCAGTACTTC

V: TRBV6-1
D: TRBD2
J: TRBJ2-3
size: few
CDR3: CASSEVAGFRTDTQYF
DNA: TGTGCCAGCAGTGAGGTAGCGGGATTTCGTACAGATACGCAGTATTTT

V: TRBV29-1
D: .
J: TRBJ2-1
size: once
CDR3: CSVGDLLNNEQFF
DNA: TGCAGCGTTGGAGACCTACTTAACAATGAGCAGTTCTTC

V: TRBV7-3
D: .
J: TRBJ1-1
size: many
CDR3: CASSSDRNTEAFF
DNA: TGTGCCAGCAGCTCAGACAGGAACACTGAAGCTTTCTTT

V: TRBV12-3/TRBV12-4
D: TRBD1
J: TRBJ1-4
size: few
CDR3: CASSRTGWRTNEKLFF
DNA: TGTGCCAGCAGTCGGACAGGGTGGCGAACTAATGAAAAACTGTTTTTT

V: TRBV20-1
D: TRBD1
J: TRBJ2-6
size: .
CDR3: CSASDRASSGANVLTF
DNA: TGCAGTGCTAGCGACAGGGCGAGCTCTGGGGCCAACGTCCTGACTTTC

V: TRBV15
D: TRBD1
J: TRBJ2-5
size: .
CDR3: CATNRDRLVETQYF
DNA: TGTGCCACCAACAGGGACAGGCTCGTAGAGACCCAGTACTTC

V: TRBV25-1
D: .
J: TRBJ2-3
size: few
CDR3: CASSEYRGATDTQYF
DNA: TGTGCCAGCAGTGAATATCGCGGGGCCACAGATACGCAGTATTTT

V: TRBV2
D: TRBD1
J: TRBJ2-5
size: .
CDR3: CASSEARGQGKETQYF
DNA: TGTGCCAGCAGTGAAGCGAGGGGACAGGGAAAAGAGACCCAGTACTTC

V: TRBV27
D: .
J: TRBJ2-1
size: .
CDR3: CASRPSTLYNEQFF
DNA: TGTGCCAGCAGGCCTAGCACCCTCTACAATGAGCAGTTCTTC

V: TRBV29-1
D: TRBD1
J: TRBJ2-5
size: few
CDR3: CSVTGGAETQYF
DNA: TGCAGCGTTACAGGGGGCGCAGAGACCCAGTACTTC

V: TRBV7-2
D: .
J: TRBJ2-3
size: .
CDR3: CASSLVSQYF
DNA: TGTGCCAGCAGCTTAGTATCGCAGTATTTT

V: TRBV29-1
D: .
J: TRBJ1-3
size: few
CDR3: CSVGQARGGNTIYF
DNA: TGCAGCGTTGGACAGGCCCGAGGAGGAAACACCATATATTTT

V: TRBV19
D: .
J: TRBJ2-7
size: few
CDR3: CASSIRTESYEQYF
DNA: TGTGCCAGTAGTATCCGGACAGAATCCTACGAGCAGTACTTC

V: TRBV28
D: .
J: TRBJ1-2
size: few
CDR3: CALQTKGPTGGYTF
DNA: TGTGCCTTACAGACCAAGGGGCCAACGGGTGGCTACACCTTC

V: TRBV20-1
D: TRBD2
J: TRBJ2-1
size: few
CDR3: CSASRSGGTYNEQFF
DNA: TGCAGTGCTAGTCGTAGCGGGGGGACCTACAATGAGCAGTTCTTC

V: TRBV7-9
D: .
J: TRBJ2-1
size: few
CDR3: CASSRLPRAGSYNEQFF
DNA: TGTGCCAGCAGCAGACTCCCTAGGGCGGGCTCCTACAATGAGCAGTTCTTC